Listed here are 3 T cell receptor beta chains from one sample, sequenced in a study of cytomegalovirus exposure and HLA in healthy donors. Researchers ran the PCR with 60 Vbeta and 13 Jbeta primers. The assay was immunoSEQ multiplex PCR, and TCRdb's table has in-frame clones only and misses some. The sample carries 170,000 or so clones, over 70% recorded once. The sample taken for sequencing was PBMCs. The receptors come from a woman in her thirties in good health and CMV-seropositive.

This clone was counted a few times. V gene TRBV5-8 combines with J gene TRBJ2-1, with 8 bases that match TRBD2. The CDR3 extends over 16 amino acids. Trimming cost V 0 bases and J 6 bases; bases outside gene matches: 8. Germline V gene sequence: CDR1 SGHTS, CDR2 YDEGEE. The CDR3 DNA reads TGTGCCAGCAGCTTGGTACTAGCGGTCGGAGGCAATGAGCAGTTCTTC. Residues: CASSLVLAVGGNEQFF. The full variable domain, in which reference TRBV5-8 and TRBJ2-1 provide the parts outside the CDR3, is EAGVTQSPTHLIKTRGQQATLRCSPISGHTSVYWYQQALGLGLQFLLWYDEGEERNRGNFPPRFSGRQFPNYSSELNVNALELEDSALYLCASSLVLAVGGNEQFFGPGTRLTVL.

The CDR3 bases are TGTGCCAGCAGGGCTAGCGGGTACTCCTACGAGCAGTACTTC. Translation gives CASRASGYSYEQYF. The rearrangement joins TRBV28 to TRBJ2-7; 8 nucleotides align to TRBD2. CDR1 is MDHEN and CDR2 is SYDVKM in the germline V gene. Trimming took 6 bases from V and 0 from J; bases not matched to a gene: 4. This CDR3 has 14 residues.

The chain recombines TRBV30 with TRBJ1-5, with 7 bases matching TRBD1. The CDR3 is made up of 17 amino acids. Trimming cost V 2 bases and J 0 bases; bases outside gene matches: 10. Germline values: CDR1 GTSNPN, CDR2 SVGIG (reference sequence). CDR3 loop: CAWSPLGTVYSNQPQHF. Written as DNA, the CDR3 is TGTGCCTGGAGTCCACTGGGGACAGTTTATAGCAATCAGCCCCAGCATTTT.